This is a list of T cell receptor beta chains from one sample in a study of shared clonotypes between healthy human individuals. Some clones are missing from TCRdb's copy, which holds only in-frame ones; the method was immunoSEQ multiplex PCR. Here the sample spans around 1,100,000 clones, 70% to 85% being singletons. Sequencing was carried out using memory CD4+ T cells from PBMCs. The receptors originated from a man between 18 and 35 years old in good health. Some clones in this sample may be carry-over from other donors' samples. Both conserved end residues are part of each CDR3. A D gene is named only where the DNA matches it firmly. Clone size is given for some rows only: seen once, a few or many times, or a class if the clone is expanded.

DNA: TGTGCCAGCAGATCGACAGGGGGCTCCTACGAGCAGTACTTC; CDR3: CASRSTGGSYEQYF; J: TRBJ2-7; size: NA; V: TRBV2; D: TRBD1; length: 14
DNA: TGTGCCAGCAGTTTAATGGCCTATGGCTACACCTTC; CDR3: CASSLMAYGYTF; J: TRBJ1-2; size: NA; V: TRBV28; D: NA; length: 12
DNA: TGTGCCAGCAGTGAGGGGGCCCTTGGCTACACCTTC; CDR3: CASSEGALGYTF; J: TRBJ1-2; size: NA; V: TRBV2; D: NA; length: 12
DNA: TGCAGCGTTGCACTAGCGGGACAGTTAGTTGGGCAGTACTTC; CDR3: CSVALAGQLVGQYF; J: TRBJ2-5; size: NA; V: TRBV29-1; D: TRBD2; length: 14
DNA: TGTGCCACCCGGGATCCCATAGAGACCCAGTACTTC; CDR3: CATRDPIETQYF; J: TRBJ2-5; size: NA; V: TRBV2; D: NA; length: 12
DNA: TGTGCCAGCAGCCCCAGGGGCCGAGCAAACATTCAGTACTTC; CDR3: CASSPRGRANIQYF; J: TRBJ2-4; size: NA; V: TRBV28; D: NA; length: 14
DNA: TGCGCCAGCAGCTTGGGGCTGCAGTACGGGGAGCAGTACTTC; CDR3: CASSLGLQYGEQYF; J: TRBJ2-7; size: NA; V: TRBV5-1; D: NA; length: 14
DNA: TGTGCCAGCTCACCCCCTTCAACAGATACGCAGTATTTT; CDR3: CASSPPSTDTQYF; J: TRBJ2-3; size: once; V: TRBV18; D: NA; length: 13
DNA: TGTGCCAGCAGTTGGTCGACGGTCTCTGGAAACACCATATATTTT; CDR3: CASSWSTVSGNTIYF; J: TRBJ1-3; size: few; V: TRBV27; D: NA; length: 15
DNA: TGTGCCAGCAGCCCGGGGACAGCTAATGAAAAACTGTTTTTT; CDR3: CASSPGTANEKLFF; J: TRBJ1-4; size: NA; V: TRBV5-4; D: TRBD1; length: 14
DNA: TGTGCCAGCAGCTCGAGAGGGAGGGCACGGTTAGAGACCCAGTACTTC; CDR3: CASSSRGRARLETQYF; J: TRBJ2-5; size: NA; V: TRBV7-3; D: TRBD2; length: 16
DNA: TGTGCCAGCACAAGGGGTGGCACCGGGGAGCTGTTTTTT; CDR3: CASTRGGTGELFF; J: TRBJ2-2; size: few; V: TRBV2; D: NA; length: 13
DNA: TGTGCCAGCAGTTTATTGGGGGGGCGGTTTCAGCCCCAGCATTTT; CDR3: CASSLLGGRFQPQHF; J: TRBJ1-5; size: NA; V: TRBV28; D: NA; length: 15
DNA: TGTGCCAGCAGACCCCGACTTAACACCGGGGAGCTGTTTTTT; CDR3: CASRPRLNTGELFF; J: TRBJ2-2; size: NA; V: TRBV25-1; D: NA; length: 14
DNA: TGTGCCAGCAGTTTGGGGACTATCTACGAGCAGTACTTC; CDR3: CASSLGTIYEQYF; J: TRBJ2-7; size: NA; V: TRBV28; D: TRBD2; length: 13
DNA: TGTGCCAGCAGCGCTATATGGGGGTCGGGGTCTGAAGCTTTCTTT; CDR3: CASSAIWGSGSEAFF; J: TRBJ1-1; size: NA; V: TRBV27; D: NA; length: 15
DNA: TGCGCCAGCAGCCCCGGGACAGGGGTAACTGAAGCTTTCTTT; CDR3: CASSPGTGVTEAFF; J: TRBJ1-1; size: NA; V: TRBV5-1; D: TRBD1; length: 14
DNA: TGCGCCAGCAGTTTACAGGCGAAATATGGCTACACCTTC; CDR3: CASSLQAKYGYTF; J: TRBJ1-2; size: NA; V: TRBV10-2; D: NA; length: 13
DNA: TGTGCCAGCAGCTTAAGCAGGGTGGGTCAGCCCCAGCATTTT; CDR3: CASSLSRVGQPQHF; J: TRBJ1-5; size: NA; V: TRBV13; D: NA; length: 14
DNA: TGTGCCAGCAGCACACCCGAGGGGGGCACAGATACGCAGTATTTT; CDR3: CASSTPEGGTDTQYF; J: TRBJ2-3; size: NA; V: TRBV7-9; D: NA; length: 15
DNA: TGCGCCAGCTCTGACACTAACTATGGCTACACCTTC; CDR3: CASSDTNYGYTF; J: TRBJ1-2; size: NA; V: TRBV4-3; D: NA; length: 12
DNA: TGTGCCACCAGTTTTGGGGGTCCTGAAAAGCCCCAGCATTTT; CDR3: CATSFGGPEKPQHF; J: TRBJ1-5; size: many; V: TRBV28; D: NA; length: 14
DNA: TGTGCCAGCAGGTCACAGGGCTCCTACGAGCAGTACTTC; CDR3: CASRSQGSYEQYF; J: TRBJ2-7; size: once; V: TRBV5-4; D: NA; length: 13
DNA: TGTGCCAGCAGTTTTCCCTATTACACTGAAGCTTTCTTT; CDR3: CASSFPYYTEAFF; J: TRBJ1-1; size: NA; V: TRBV28; D: NA; length: 13
DNA: TGTGCCAGCAGTCCGACTAGCGGGAGAGGCTCCTACAATGAGCAGTTCTTC; CDR3: CASSPTSGRGSYNEQFF; J: TRBJ2-1; size: NA; V: TRBV9; D: TRBD2; length: 17
DNA: TGTGCCAGCAGCCCAAGGACAATGCGACAGACCTACGAGCAGTACTTC; CDR3: CASSPRTMRQTYEQYF; J: TRBJ2-7; size: NA; V: TRBV7-2; D: NA; length: 16
DNA: TGTGCCAGCAGTAGACGACAGGGCTCCTACAATGAGCAGTTCTTC; CDR3: CASSRRQGSYNEQFF; J: TRBJ2-1; size: few; V: TRBV6-1; D: TRBD1; length: 15
DNA: TGTGCCATCAGTGAGTGGGATGGGGTTGAAGCTTTCTTT; CDR3: CAISEWDGVEAFF; J: TRBJ1-1; size: NA; V: TRBV10-3; D: NA; length: 13
DNA: TGCGCCAGCAGCTTAAGACAGGGGGCCGGAGAGACCCAGTACTTC; CDR3: CASSLRQGAGETQYF; J: TRBJ2-5; size: once; V: TRBV5-1; D: TRBD1; length: 15
DNA: TGTGCCAGCAGCTCATCCCTGACAGGCACCGTTCCCCAGCCCCAGCATTTT; CDR3: CASSSSLTGTVPQPQHF; J: TRBJ1-5; size: once; V: TRBV5-6; D: NA; length: 17
DNA: TGTGCCAGCAGTGTCGTCGGGGGCCAGTACTTC; CDR3: CASSVVGGQYF; J: TRBJ2-5; size: NA; V: TRBV2; D: NA; length: 11
DNA: TGCGCCAGCAGCTTGAACTACAATGAGCAGTTCTTC; CDR3: CASSLNYNEQFF; J: TRBJ2-1; size: many; V: TRBV5-1; D: NA; length: 12
DNA: TGTGCCAGCAGCTTAGCGGGACAGGCTAATCAGCCCCAGCATTTT; CDR3: CASSLAGQANQPQHF; J: TRBJ1-5; size: NA; V: TRBV7-9; D: TRBD1; length: 15
DNA: TGTGCCAGCACCCAAGCAGGGAGCTCCTACGAGCAGTACTTC; CDR3: CASTQAGSSYEQYF; J: TRBJ2-7; size: NA; V: TRBV28; D: NA; length: 14
DNA: TGTGCCAGCAGTTTTGGTAGATCCTACGAGCAGTACTTC; CDR3: CASSFGRSYEQYF; J: TRBJ2-7; size: once; V: TRBV28; D: NA; length: 13
DNA: TGCGCCAGCAGCTTGGAGCCCCTTTTCCGAAACACTGAAGCTTTCTTT; CDR3: CASSLEPLFRNTEAFF; J: TRBJ1-1; size: NA; V: TRBV5-1; D: NA; length: 16
DNA: TGTGCCAGCAGTGCACAGACTCACTCCTACGAGCAGTACTTC; CDR3: CASSAQTHSYEQYF; J: TRBJ2-7; size: NA; V: TRBV2; D: NA; length: 14
DNA: TGTGCCAGCAGTTACTCCGGGACCCGGGGGGAGCAGTACTTC; CDR3: CASSYSGTRGEQYF; J: TRBJ2-7; size: NA; V: TRBV6-6; D: NA; length: 14
DNA: TGCGCCAGCAGTCCCGAGACCATCCGGGAGACCCAGTACTTC; CDR3: CASSPETIRETQYF; J: TRBJ2-5; size: NA; V: TRBV5-1; D: NA; length: 14
DNA: TGTGCCAGCAGCCCCCTGTTAGGACAGGGGGCAACTGAAGCTTTCTTT; CDR3: CASSPLLGQGATEAFF; J: TRBJ1-1; size: NA; V: TRBV9; D: TRBD1; length: 16
DNA: TGTGCCAGCAGCACCCGGGACATTTTTGAAGCTTTCTTT; CDR3: CASSTRDIFEAFF; J: TRBJ1-1; size: few; V: TRBV7-2; D: NA; length: 13
DNA: TGTGCCAGCAGTGAATATCCATATAAGGATAACCACGACGAGCAGTACTTC; CDR3: CASSEYPYKDNHDEQYF; J: TRBJ2-7; size: NA; V: TRBV25-1; D: NA; length: 17
DNA: TGTGCCAGTAGTCCGCTCCAGGGGGCGAGCCCCTACACTGAAGCTTTCTTT; CDR3: CASSPLQGASPYTEAFF; J: TRBJ1-1; size: NA; V: TRBV19; D: TRBD1; length: 17
DNA: TGCGCCAGCAGTGCCACCATGATGACAGGAGAGCCCAACTACGAGCAGTACTTC; CDR3: CASSATMMTGEPNYEQYF; J: TRBJ2-7; size: NA; V: TRBV10-1; D: NA; length: 18
DNA: TGCGCCAGCAGCTTGGTAGACAGCACAGATACGCAGTATTTT; CDR3: CASSLVDSTDTQYF; J: TRBJ2-3; size: NA; V: TRBV5-1; D: NA; length: 14
DNA: TGTGCCAGCAGCTTGGAGACTCTGAACACTGAAGCTTTCTTT; CDR3: CASSLETLNTEAFF; J: TRBJ1-1; size: NA; V: TRBV4-2; D: NA; length: 14